The 30 T cell receptor beta chains below all came from one sample that was sequenced in a study of human T cells and chemical hapten exposure. TCRdb independently ran MiXCR on the RACE reads; one entry per CDR3 protein. Here the sample spans roughly 120,000 distinct CDR3 sequences, roughly 12% being singletons. Time point specified: pre-sensitization, week 0. The treatment was: therapeutic diphenylcyclopropenone sensitization with weekly scalp DPC. The specimen comprised whole blood, sampled in connection with sensitization to the hapten diphenylcyclopropenone (DPC). Receptors originate from a woman aged 18 to 35 with alopecia areata. Some clones in this sample may be carry-over from other donors' samples.

The rearrangement uses TRBV20-1 and TRBJ1-1; D is undetermined. The V end was cut by 3 bases, the J end by 7 bases, with 9 bases between. Germline V CDR1 and CDR2: DFQATT, SNEGSKA (reference sequence). CDR3 length equals 11 residues. Written as DNA, the CDR3 is TGCAGTGCTAGGTGGGAGGGTGAAGCTTTCTTT. Amino acid sequence: CSARWEGEAFF.

This clonotype was counted between two and nine times. The chain carries TRBV7-8 and TRBJ2-3; 10 positions match TRBD2. CDR1 SGHVS and CDR2 FQNEAQ come from the germline V gene. The CDR3 runs 16 residues. The V gene end was trimmed by 1 base and the J gene end by 4 bases; junction bases not matched to a gene: 5. The CDR3 region is CASSLESSGGSDTQYF. CDR3 in DNA: TGTGCCAGCAGCTTAGAGTCTAGCGGGGGTTCAGATACGCAGTATTTT.

This clonotype has only a few counts. This sequence joins TRBV18 and TRBJ1-5, with unresolved D. The CDR3 contains 14 residues. Trimming shortened V by 3 bases and J by 6 bases, and 12 bases separated the two germline ends. CDR1 KGHSH and CDR2 LQKENI come from the germline V gene. CDR3 DNA sequence: TGTGCCAGCTCACCGGGGAATCGGGGTCAGCCCCAGCATTTT. Encoded protein: CASSPGNRGQPQHF.

This rearrangement joins TRBV3-1 to TRBJ2-4; 7 bases align to TRBD1. V shed 3 bases, J shed 7 bases, and the junction held 12 bases outside the gene matches. Germline CDR1 reads LGHDT; CDR2 reads YNNKEL (reference sequence). The CDR3 runs to 16 residues. CDR3 region: CASSHIDRAGSNIQYF. The CDR3 coding sequence is TGTGCCAGCAGCCACATAGACAGGGCGGGTAGCAACATTCAGTACTTC.

Only a few counts were recorded for this clonotype. V usage is TRBV7-6 and J usage is TRBJ2-7, with TRBD2 matching 14 bases. Germline V CDR1 and CDR2: SGHVS, FNYEAQ. The length of the CDR3 is 15 residues. After removal of 5 bases from V and 7 bases from J, the junction contained 7 bases not matched to a gene. DNA of the CDR3: TGTGCCAGCAGCCCGACTAGCGGGGGGGCCGGGGAGCAGTACTTC. This codes for CASSPTSGGAGEQYF.

The chain uses TRBV7-9 and TRBJ2-6; D gene unclear. The CDR3 has 14 amino acids. The V end was cut by 5 bases, the J end by 4 bases, with 9 bases between. The germline V gene has CDR1 SEHNR and CDR2 FQNEAQ (reference sequence). CDR3 sequence: CASSTNRGANVLTF. As DNA, the CDR3 is TGTGCCAGCAGCACCAATAGAGGGGCCAACGTCCTGACTTTC. The variable domain in full, with the rest retrieved from reference TRBV7-9 and TRBJ2-6, is DTGVSQNPRHKITKRGQNVTFRCDPISEHNRLYWYRQTLGQGPEFLTYFQNEAQLEKSRLLSDRFSAERPKGSFSTLEIQRTEQGDSAMYLCASSTNRGANVLTFGAGSRLTVL.

This clonotype was found a few times. The genes are TRBV20-1 and TRBJ2-2; 10 bases agree with TRBD1. There are 14 residues in the CDR3. Germline values: CDR1 DFQATT, CDR2 SNEGSKA (reference sequence). Losses at the gene ends were 5 bases for V and 3 bases for J; bases not matched to a gene: 3. The CDR3 DNA is TGCAGTGCTCCCGGGACAGGGGACACCGGGGAGCTGTTTTTT. This encodes CSAPGTGDTGELFF.

The chain recombines TRBV3-1 with TRBJ2-1; tentatively, D is TRBD2 (5 bases). Germline CDR1 reads LGHDT; CDR2 reads YNNKEL (reference sequence). CDR3 size: 16 residues. V was trimmed by 0 bases and J by 6 bases, leaving 15 bases between them. CDR3 amino acids: CASSQDDGVKGNEQFF. The CDR3 DNA follows: TGTGCCAGCAGCCAAGACGACGGGGTTAAAGGCAATGAGCAGTTCTTC.

This clonotype was observed a handful of times. The CDR3: CASSVGGPRSYNEQFF. The CDR3 region has the DNA TGTGCCAGCAGCGTAGGGGGGCCTCGCTCCTACAATGAGCAGTTCTTC. This rearrangement joins TRBV9 to TRBJ2-1, with a tentative D call TRBD1 (6 bases). Looked up from germline, CDR1 is SGDLS and CDR2 is YYNGEE. V was clipped by 0 bases and J by 0 bases, with 10 bases between them. This CDR3 has 16 amino acids. The full variable domain, rest sourced from reference TRBV9 and TRBJ2-1, is DSGVTQTPKHLITATGQRVTLRCSPRSGDLSVYWYQQSLDQGLQFLIQYYNGEERAKGNILERFSAQQFPDLHSELNLSSLELGDSALYFCASSVGGPRSYNEQFFGPGTRLTVL.

This clonotype was seen ten or more times. The rearrangement joins TRBV6-1 to TRBJ1-1; D uncertain. The length of the CDR3 is 16 residues. V was clipped by 1 base and J by 6 bases, with 18 bases between them. Germline-derived CDR1 and CDR2 are MNHNS and SASEGT. The CDR3 nucleotides are TGTGCCAGCAGTGAAGGGAACATAGGGAGGGTCGCTGAAGCTTTCTTT. It is translated as CASSEGNIGRVAEAFF.

The J gene is TRBJ2-1, the V gene TRBV5-6; D remains ambiguous. Trimming removed 5 bases from V and 6 bases from J, with 18 bases in between. The CDR3 length is 15 residues. Per the germline V gene, CDR1 is SGHDT and CDR2 is YYEEEE. CDR3 sequence: CASSLPGEIRNEQFF. CDR3 DNA sequence: TGTGCCAGCAGTCTGCCCGGTGAGATCCGCAATGAGCAGTTCTTC.

This clonotype was seen a handful of times. This chain links TRBV3-2 with TRBJ2-7. TRBV3-2 is described as a pseudogene. This CDR3 has 11 residues. CDR3 DNA: TGTGCCAGCAGCCGTAATCACGAGCAGTACTTC. Encoded protein: CASSRNHEQYF.

The rearrangement joins TRBV6-2 or TRBV6-3 to TRBJ2-7; possible D gene TRBD1, 6 bases. The CDR3 is 12 residues long. V was shortened by 5 bases and J by 3 bases, with 8 bases between the two germline ends. From germline, CDR1 is MNHEY and CDR2 SVGEGT. The CDR3 here is CASSRTDYEQYF. CDR3 coding DNA: TGTGCCAGCAGTCGGACAGACTACGAGCAGTACTTC.

This clonotype appeared many times. V usage is TRBV19 and J usage is TRBJ2-7; 7 bases are a match to TRBD2. From germline, CDR1 is LNHDA and CDR2 SQIVND (reference sequence). The J segment lost 0 bases and the V segment lost 4 bases, leaving 0 bases of the junction unmatched. This CDR3 comprises 13 residues. The CDR3: CASSTGGSYEQYF. The CDR3 DNA follows: TGTGCCAGTAGTACGGGGGGCTCCTACGAGCAGTACTTC.

The chain employs TRBV6-5 and TRBJ2-5; TRBD1 aligns across 8 bases. CDR3 size: 15 residues. Trimming took 5 bases from V and 5 from J; bases not matched to a gene: 10. Germline V gene data show CDR1 as MNHEY and CDR2 as SVGAGI. The CDR3 region is CASSPDRELSETQYF. CDR3 DNA sequence: TGTGCCAGCAGTCCGGACAGGGAGCTTAGTGAGACCCAGTACTTC.

This clonotype was observed a handful of times. No conserved phenylalanine or tryptophan is present at the end of the CDR3, so a read error is the likely explanation. This chain connects TRBV5-1 to TRBJ1-6; D uncertain. V was cut by 0 bases and J by 8 bases, with 6 bases left in between. The CDR3 sequence is 13 residues long. CDR1 is SGHRS, CDR2 YFSETQ, per germline. CDR3 sequence reads: CASSLESYSPLHC. CDR3 nucleotides: TGCGCCAGCAGCTTGGAGAGCTATTCACCCCTCCACTGT.

This clonotype appeared a single time. The V call is TRBV15, the J call TRBJ2-3; D is unresolved. This CDR3 comprises 15 residues. V gave up 0 bases and J gave up 8 bases, with 15 bases separating them. Germline assignment: CDR1 LNHNV and CDR2 YYDKDF (reference sequence). CDR3 amino acids: CATSREGTTQRTQYF. The CDR3 DNA sequence: TGTGCCACCAGCAGAGAGGGCACAACCCAGCGTACGCAGTATTTT.

This clonotype has a handful of counts. The V gene is TRBV29-1, the J gene TRBJ2-1; 10 nucleotides align to TRBD1. The V segment lost 6 bases and the J segment 6 bases; nucleotides outside the gene matches: 14. The CDR3 spans 16 residues. Germline CDR1 and CDR2: SQVTM and ANQGSEA. CDR3 sequence: CSVTQGSGQGFNEQFF. CDR3 nucleotide sequence: TGCAGCGTCACGCAGGGATCGGGACAGGGGTTCAATGAGCAGTTCTTC.

This clonotype was observed at least ten times. J is TRBJ1-6 and V is TRBV7-6; TRBD1 agrees at 7 bases. The CDR3 is 14 residues long. V lost 6 bases, J lost 6 bases, and 5 bases stayed unmatched. The germline V gene has CDR1 SGHVS and CDR2 FNYEAQ. CDR3 nucleotides: TGTGCCAGCAGTTTACAGGGGACTAATTCACCCCTCCACTTT. Protein product: CASSLQGTNSPLHF.

This clonotype has more than one count but fewer than ten. Written as DNA, the CDR3 is TGTGCCAGCTCACAAGGGACAGGGGGCTCCACTAATGAAAAACTGTTTTTT. Translation gives CASSQGTGGSTNEKLFF. The chain joins TRBV18 to TRBJ1-4; TRBD1 agrees at 12 bases. J was trimmed by 2 bases and V by 4 bases; bases with no gene match: 5. In germline, CDR1 is KGHSH, CDR2 LQKENI. The length of the CDR3 is 17 residues.

The sample holds a few counts of this clonotype. The rearrangement joins TRBV29-1 to TRBJ1-1; 7 nucleotides align to TRBD1. This CDR3 spans 13 amino acids. From germline, CDR1 is SQVTM and CDR2 ANQGSEA. The V and J ends lost 7 bases and 0 bases, in that order; junction bases with no gene match: 5. CDR3 sequence: CSGTGQLNTEAFF. For the CDR3, the DNA is TGCAGCGGAACGGGACAGCTGAACACTGAAGCTTTCTTT.

This clonotype was picked up many times. The chain couples TRBV6-6 to TRBJ1-5; 8 nucleotides line up with TRBD1. V shed 8 bases, J shed 3 bases, and the junction held 15 bases outside the gene matches. Germline CDR1 reads MNHNY; CDR2 reads SVGAGI (reference sequence). The CDR3 is made up of 17 amino acids. The CDR3 bases are TGTGCCAGCTTAGGGTTTTTGGACAGGGTTATCAATCAGCCCCAGCATTTT. It is translated as CASLGFLDRVINQPQHF.

This clonotype was found a few times. The J gene is TRBJ2-2, the V gene TRBV7-6; 7 bases agree with TRBD1. Germline V gene lookup returns CDR1 SGHVS and CDR2 FNYEAQ. Unmatched junction bases numbered 3, after V lost 6 bases and J lost 5 bases. The CDR3 loop spans 13 amino acids. The CDR3 sequence: CASRQTGTGELFF. For the CDR3, the DNA is TGTGCCAGCAGGCAGACAGGGACCGGGGAGCTGTTTTTT.

This clonotype was recorded many times. The V and J genes are TRBV4-1 and TRBJ2-7; D is perhaps TRBD2 (6 bases). Germline values: CDR1 MGHRA, CDR2 YSYEKL. The germline V and J ends were trimmed by 1 base and 2 bases, with 12 bases remaining between them. The CDR3 loop spans 15 amino acids. Written as DNA, the CDR3 is TGCGCCAGCAGCCAAGTGGTGGAGGGGCCCTACGAGCAGTACTTC. Residues: CASSQVVEGPYEQYF.

The gene calls are TRBV20-1 and TRBJ2-3, with 9 nucleotides matching TRBD1. Trimming cost V 0 bases and J 3 bases; bases outside gene matches: 10. The CDR3 length is 17 residues. Germline assignment: CDR1 DFQATT and CDR2 SNEGSKA (reference sequence). CDR3 protein: CSARDGRDRAGTDTQYF. DNA of the CDR3: TGCAGTGCTAGAGATGGTCGGGACAGGGCTGGGACAGATACGCAGTATTTT.

The V gene is TRBV4-2, the J gene TRBJ1-5; D unclear. CDR1 is LGHNA, CDR2 YNFKEQ, per germline. Trimming pared 3 bases from V and 0 bases from J, leaving 9 bases between. CDR3 length: 15 residues. CDR3 amino acids: CASSQAYGSNQPQHF. Here the CDR3 DNA reads TGTGCCAGCAGCCAGGCGTACGGTAGCAATCAGCCCCAGCATTTT.

The J gene is TRBJ2-6, the V gene TRBV19, with D hard to call. V was cut by 4 bases and J by 0 bases, with 10 bases left in between. CDR3 size: 16 residues. In germline, CDR1 is LNHDA, CDR2 SQIVND (reference sequence). CDR3 residues: CASSKTASSGANVLTF. In DNA, the CDR3 is TGTGCCAGTAGTAAAACAGCCAGCTCTGGGGCCAACGTCCTGACTTTC.

The chain carries TRBV28 and TRBJ2-7; a possible D gene is TRBD1 (6 bases). The CDR3 totals 12 residues. Germline CDR1 and CDR2: MDHEN and SYDVKM. V lost 8 bases, J lost 4 bases, and 12 bases lay in between. The CDR3 nucleotides are TGTGCCAGCGATCAACAGGGTTACGAGCAGTACTTC. It encodes CASDQQGYEQYF.

This clonotype was counted ten times or more. This chain uses TRBV5-4 with TRBJ1-2; maybe TRBD1 (5 bases). This CDR3 is 15 amino acids long. V dropped 0 bases and J dropped 1 base, with 10 bases sitting between them. The germline V gene has CDR1 SGHNT and CDR2 YYREEE (reference sequence). The CDR3 reads CASSLATDRNYGYTF. In DNA form, the CDR3 reads TGTGCCAGCAGCTTGGCGACAGACCGTAACTATGGCTACACCTTC.

This clonotype has a count of ten or more. The chain combines TRBV4-2 with TRBJ2-7; the D is unclear. CDR1 LGHNA and CDR2 YNFKEQ come from the germline V gene. This CDR3 spans 13 amino acids. Trimming took 4 bases from V and 5 from J, leaving 12 bases between them. CDR3 in amino acids: CASSRTQQDEQYF. The CDR3 nucleotides are TGTGCCAGCAGCCGGACCCAGCAGGACGAGCAGTACTTC.